The T cell receptor (beta chain) under discussion was sequenced for a study of T cells in Graves' hyperthyroidism and ophthalmopathy. Amplification of TCR beta CDR3 regions used RNA as the template. An initial round of RT-PCR targeting the TCR CDR3 relied on the HTBI primer set. TCRdb redid the calling of the multiplex PCR reads with MiXCR, one entry per CDR3 protein. The sample records 700,000 or so distinct CDR3 sequences, about a sixth being singletons. This clonotype has a handful of counts. Its antigen is unknown. The V gene's germline CDR1 is ENHRY and CDR2 SYGVKD. Trimming took 9 bases from V and 1 from J; bases not matched to a gene: 1. The CDR3 contains 12 residues. Study outcomes and limitations: Appearing also in blood were most of the thyroid clonotypes expanded above 0.001.

Diagnosing involved the use of clinical symptoms, serum thyroxine and TRAb, thyroid ultrasound and orbital computed tomography. Source material: blood. This rearrangement joins TRBV10-3 to TRBJ2-7, with 9 bases aligning to TRBD1. This clonotype originated in a man between 18 and 35 years old with Graves' hyperthyroidism. This chain's CDR3 is CAMGTGSYEQYF. The CDR3 DNA reads TGTGCCATGGGGACAGGGTCCTACGAGCAGTACTTC.